This passage covers 30 T cell receptor beta chains from one sample sequenced in a study of cytomegalovirus exposure and HLA in healthy donors. Primers: 60 Vbeta forward and 13 Jbeta reverse. Libraries were prepared by immunoSEQ multiplex PCR; TCRdb keeps only in-frame clonotypes and omits some of them. The sample has around 70,000 clones; roughly two thirds are singletons. The sample consisted of PBMCs. These receptor sequences come from a man in his fifties or sixties in good health and CMV-seropositive.

Remarks on this clone: One end of the junction is discordant with germline, which a read error may explain. The chain has TRBV27 and TRBJ2-1, with TRBD2 as a possible D gene (6 bases). CDR1 and CDR2 from the germline V gene are MNHEY and SMNVEV (reference sequence). The CDR3 is 14 amino acids. CDR3 loop: CASSGTGAYNERFF. CDR3 DNA: TGTGCCAGTTCCGGGACTGGTGCCTACAATGAGCGGTTCTTC.

This clone has a single count. The chain couples TRBV18 to TRBJ1-4, with TRBD1 as a possible D gene (5 bases). The CDR3 runs 15 residues. In germline, CDR1 is KGHSH, CDR2 LQKENI. The germline V and J ends were trimmed by 2 bases and 8 bases, with 15 bases remaining between them. The CDR3 nucleotides are TGTGCCAGCTCACCAGGGACGCAACGGGGGGAAAAACTGTTTTTT. Translation: CASSPGTQRGEKLFF. The full variable domain, rest sourced from reference TRBV18 and TRBJ1-4, is NAGVMQNPRHLVRRRGQEARLRCSPMKGHSHVYWYRQLPEEGLKFMVYLQKENIIDESGMPKERFSAEFPKEGPSILRIQQVVRGDSAAYFCASSPGTQRGEKLFFGSGTQLSVL.

The V call is TRBV19, the J call TRBJ1-1; D is possibly TRBD1 (5 bases). The CDR3 sequence is 14 residues long. The V and J ends lost 3 bases and 7 bases respectively, with 15 bases between them. Germline V CDR1 and CDR2: LNHDA, SQIVND (reference sequence). In DNA, the CDR3 is TGTGCCAGTAGTATTGGGGCAGATGAGTGTGAAGCTTTCTTT. It encodes CASSIGADECEAFF.

The V gene is TRBV30, the J gene TRBJ1-1; D perhaps matches TRBD1 (5 bases). Germline CDR1 is GTSNPN and CDR2 is SVGIG (reference sequence). The CDR3 runs to 12 residues. V lost 0 bases and J lost 7, with 9 bases in between. CDR3 coding DNA: TGTGCCTGGAGTGTACGGGGGGTTGAAGCTTTCTTT. Translated, it gives CAWSVRGVEAFF.

The chain combines TRBV19 with TRBJ1-1; TRBD1 matches at 9 bases. V was clipped by 5 bases and J by 4 bases; unmatched bases: 2. Germline V gives CDR1 LNHDA, CDR2 SQIVND (reference sequence). The CDR3 covers 13 residues. CDR3 sequence reads: CASSRTGVTEAFF. In DNA form, the CDR3 reads TGTGCCAGTAGTCGGACAGGGGTCACTGAAGCTTTCTTT.

The V call is TRBV5-1, the J call TRBJ2-7; D gene ambiguous. Trimming removed 2 bases from V and 3 bases from J, with 12 bases in between. In germline, CDR1 is SGHRS, CDR2 YFSETQ. The CDR3 sequence is 14 residues long. The CDR3 spells CASSLVPPDYEQYF. Written as DNA, the CDR3 is TGCGCCAGCAGCTTAGTTCCACCAGACTACGAGCAGTACTTC.

The V call is TRBV13, the J call TRBJ1-2, with D unclear. Per the germline V gene, CDR1 is PRHDT and CDR2 is FYEKMQ (reference sequence). The CDR3 contains 15 residues. V was pared by 3 bases and J by 2 bases, with 13 bases between. Here the CDR3 reads CASSFGKGANYGYTF. CDR3 nucleotides: TGTGCCAGCAGCTTCGGAAAGGGAGCGAACTATGGCTACACCTTC. Complete variable domain (other parts from reference TRBV13 and TRBJ1-2): AAGVIQSPRHLIKEKRETATLKCYPIPRHDTVYWYQQGPGQDPQFLISFYEKMQSDKGSIPDRFSAQQFSDYHSELNMSSLELGDSALYFCASSFGKGANYGYTFGSGTRLTVV.

V and J are TRBV9 and TRBJ2-2; the D gene is possibly TRBD2 (6 bases). The CDR3 has 16 residues. Germline assignment: CDR1 SGDLS and CDR2 YYNGEE. Trimming took off 0 bases at V and 3 bases at J, with 12 bases between the two ends. The CDR3 reads CASSVAVTRDTGELFF. CDR3 nucleotide sequence: TGTGCCAGCAGCGTAGCTGTGACTAGGGACACCGGGGAGCTGTTTTTT.

The chain carries TRBV5-1 and TRBJ1-2, with 7 bases identical to TRBD1. J was trimmed by 6 bases and V by 4 bases; bases with no gene match: 6. CDR1 is SGHRS and CDR2 is YFSETQ in the germline V gene. The CDR3 extends over 13 amino acids. DNA of the CDR3: TGCGCCAGCAGCCCGGGACAGACCCATGGCTACACCTTC. This gives the protein CASSPGQTHGYTF. Supplemented by reference TRBV5-1 and TRBJ1-2, the full variable domain reads KAGVTQTPRYLIKTRGQQVTLSCSPISGHRSVSWYQQTPGQGLQFLFEYFSETQRNKGNFPGRFSGRQFSNSRSEMNVSTLELGDSALYLCASSPGQTHGYTFGSGTRLTVV.

The chain joins TRBV6-5 to TRBJ1-2, with TRBD1 as a possible D gene (6 bases). The CDR3 totals 13 residues. V shed 5 bases and J shed 1 base, with 8 bases lying between them. Germline values: CDR1 MNHEY, CDR2 SVGAGI. The CDR3 here is CASSVDSNYGYTF. The CDR3 DNA reads as TGTGCCAGCAGTGTGGACAGTAACTATGGCTACACCTTC.

The chain has TRBV4-1 and TRBJ2-1; no clear D. The CDR3 has 16 residues. In germline, CDR1 is MGHRA, CDR2 YSYEKL. V shed 1 base and J shed 2 bases, with 12 bases lying between them. CDR3 residues: CASSQVEANPYNEQFF. In DNA, the CDR3 is TGCGCCAGCAGCCAAGTTGAAGCCAACCCCTACAATGAGCAGTTCTTC.

The chain recombines TRBV5-6 with TRBJ1-5, with 12 positions matching TRBD1. The germline CDR1 and CDR2 sequences are SGHDT and YYEEEE. Germline trimming cut 4 bases from V and 4 bases from J; bases unmatched to any gene: 6. This CDR3 is built from 16 residues. This chain's CDR3 is CASSGGTGGWNQPQHF. CDR3 nucleotide sequence: TGTGCCAGCAGCGGGGGGACAGGGGGCTGGAATCAGCCCCAGCATTTT.

The V and J genes are TRBV7-6 and TRBJ2-3; the D gene is possibly TRBD2 (5 bases). The germline gives CDR1 SGHVS, CDR2 FNYEAQ. V was pared by 4 bases and J by 6 bases, with 14 bases between. The CDR3 has 14 residues. The CDR3 protein is CASSSEGELDTQYF. CDR3 DNA sequence: TGTGCCAGCAGCTCAGAGGGAGAGTTGGATACGCAGTATTTT.

The gene calls are TRBV6-6 and TRBJ2-1, with 8 nucleotides matching TRBD2. V lost 2 bases, J lost 5 bases, and 5 bases stayed unmatched. Looked up from germline, CDR1 is MNHNY and CDR2 is SVGAGI (reference sequence). This CDR3 comprises 15 residues. Here the CDR3 DNA reads TGTGCCAGCAGTTACCGCGGGGGGATCGACAATGAGCAGTTCTTC. It encodes CASSYRGGIDNEQFF.

This clone was counted a single time. V gene TRBV11-2 combines with J gene TRBJ2-3, with D tentatively TRBD1 (5 bases). The CDR3 spans 14 residues. The V end lost 5 bases, the J end lost 2 bases, and 11 bases lay between the germline ends. Germline V gene sequence: CDR1 SGHAT, CDR2 FQNNGV. Here the CDR3 DNA reads TGTGCCAGCAGCCCCAGGGTTAACACAGATACGCAGTATTTT. This sequence encodes CASSPRVNTDTQYF.

The chain couples TRBV29-1 to TRBJ2-1; 16 nucleotides align to TRBD2. CDR3 length: 15 residues. J lost 5 bases, V lost 5 bases, and 3 bases had no gene match. Germline V CDR1 and CDR2: SQVTM, ANQGSEA. The CDR3 here is CSVLGLAGGNNEQFF. CDR3 nucleotides: TGCAGCGTTTTGGGACTAGCGGGAGGGAACAATGAGCAGTTCTTC.

The chain is built from TRBV6-5 and TRBJ1-1; 7 nucleotides align to TRBD1. The CDR3 contains 16 residues. Germline V gene sequence: CDR1 MNHEY, CDR2 SVGAGI. Losses at the gene ends were 2 bases for V and 1 base for J; bases not matched to a gene: 7. Written as DNA, the CDR3 is TGTGCCAGCAGTTACGATCCGACAGGGAGGAACACTGAAGCTTTCTTT. Protein: CASSYDPTGRNTEAFF.

The J gene is TRBJ2-7, the V gene TRBV5-4, with 8 bases identical to TRBD1. The CDR3 spans 14 residues. V dropped 4 bases and J dropped 5; count of bases not matched to a gene: 8. CDR1 and CDR2 from the germline V gene are SGHNT and YYREEE (reference sequence). CDR3 residues: CASSRQGRVDEQYF. The CDR3 nucleotides read TGTGCCAGCAGCCGACAGGGGCGTGTCGACGAGCAGTACTTC.

This sequence joins TRBV28 and TRBJ1-2; the match to TRBD1 covers 10 bases. Trimming cost V 5 bases and J 8 bases; bases outside gene matches: 11. Germline assignment: CDR1 MDHEN and CDR2 SYDVKM. CDR3 size: 15 residues. In DNA, the CDR3 is TGTGCCAGCAGTGGGGGGCAGACAGGGGGCGAAGGCTACACCTTC. As protein: CASSGGQTGGEGYTF.

The chain combines TRBV7-9 with TRBJ1-2, with D uncertain. Trimming took off 5 bases at V and 8 bases at J, with 12 bases between the two ends. Germline CDR1 is SEHNR and CDR2 is FQNEAQ (reference sequence). CDR3 length: 12 amino acids. CDR3 in DNA: TGTGCCAGCAGCCCCACCGGGGAGGGCTACACCTTC. Encoded protein: CASSPTGEGYTF. Supplemented by reference TRBV7-9 and TRBJ1-2, the full variable domain reads DTGVSQNPRHKITKRGQNVTFRCDPISEHNRLYWYRQTLGQGPEFLTYFQNEAQLEKSRLLSDRFSAERPKGSFSTLEIQRTEQGDSAMYLCASSPTGEGYTFGSGTRLTVV.

The CDR3 reads CASTPYNQPQHF. In nucleotides, the CDR3 is TGTGCCAGCACCCCCTATAATCAGCCCCAGCATTTT. The V and J genes are TRBV7-2 and TRBJ1-5; no clear D. The CDR3 has 12 residues. V lost 7 bases to trimming and J lost 4 bases, with 8 bases between them. Germline values: CDR1 SGHTA, CDR2 FQGNSA.

CDR3: CASILASGNTEAFF. The CDR3 DNA follows: TGTGCCAGCATTCTCGCCTCGGGGAACACTGAAGCTTTCTTT. The chain is built from TRBV6-5 and TRBJ1-1; the D is unclear. In germline, CDR1 is MNHEY, CDR2 SVGAGI. The ends were cut back, 7 bases at V and 1 base at J, with 13 bases in the middle. The CDR3 runs 14 residues.

This sequence joins TRBV6-5 and TRBJ1-3; D is ambiguous. The CDR3 is 15 amino acids. Germline CDR1 and CDR2: MNHEY and SVGAGI. V lost 3 bases to trimming and J lost 0 bases, with 9 bases between them. The CDR3 spells CASSYGSGSGNTIYF. CDR3 DNA sequence: TGTGCCAGCAGTTATGGGTCGGGCTCTGGAAACACCATATATTTT.

V usage is TRBV4-2 and J usage is TRBJ2-1; D possibly corresponds to TRBD2 (5 bases). V was trimmed by 8 bases and J by 5 bases, leaving 16 bases between them. The CDR3 sequence is 14 residues long. Germline lookup yields CDR1 LGHNA and CDR2 YNFKEQ. The CDR3 spells CASASTIGDNEQFF. The CDR3 nucleotides are TGTGCCAGCGCTTCGACTATCGGAGACAATGAGCAGTTCTTC.

The rearrangement joins TRBV11-3 to TRBJ1-1, with 7 bases identical to TRBD1. Germline V gene lookup returns CDR1 SGHNT and CDR2 YENEEA. The V and J ends lost 7 bases and 2 bases, in that order; junction bases with no gene match: 10. The CDR3 totals 15 residues. CDR3 sequence reads: CASNPTGTDNTEAFF. In DNA form, the CDR3 reads TGTGCCAGCAACCCCACAGGGACAGACAACACTGAAGCTTTCTTT.

This clone was recorded once. The CDR3 protein is CSSPGLPSTDTQYF. CDR3 DNA sequence: TGCAGCAGTCCCGGACTACCGAGCACAGATACGCAGTATTTT. This chain connects TRBV29-1 to TRBJ2-3; maybe TRBD2 (6 bases). CDR1 is SQVTM and CDR2 is ANQGSEA in the germline V gene. The CDR3 length is 14 residues. V gave up 8 bases and J gave up 0 bases, with 15 bases separating them.

CDR3 nucleotides: TGTGCCAGCAGCCCCTCAAGGGGTCTCCAGCCCCAGCATTTT. This translates into CASSPSRGLQPQHF. The V gene is TRBV2, the J gene TRBJ1-5, with D possibly matching TRBD1 (5 bases). Per the germline V gene, CDR1 is SNHLY and CDR2 is FYNNEI. V lost 6 bases and J 7 bases, leaving 16 bases between the germline ends. CDR3 length: 14 amino acids.

This clone turned up a few times. The V and J genes are TRBV19 and TRBJ2-2, with D maybe TRBD2 (6 bases). This CDR3 is built from 15 residues. V was trimmed by 6 bases and J by 4 bases, leaving 15 bases between them. Germline CDR1 reads LNHDA; CDR2 reads SQIVND (reference sequence). The CDR3 loop is CASSLGREVTGELFF. CDR3 nucleotide sequence: TGTGCCAGTAGCCTCGGCAGGGAGGTCACCGGGGAGCTGTTTTTT.

CDR3 in amino acids: CASSLDSAYEQYF. DNA of the CDR3: TGTGCCAGTAGTTTGGACAGCGCCTACGAGCAGTACTTC. The chain couples TRBV19 to TRBJ2-7; a possible D gene is TRBD1 (6 bases). CDR3 length: 13 residues. Deletions cut 5 bases from V and 2 bases from J, with 10 bases between. Germline V gives CDR1 LNHDA, CDR2 SQIVND (reference sequence).

This clone turned up a few times. The DNA for the CDR3 is TGTGCCAGCAGTTACTCTCGGCTAGCCCAAGAGACCCAGTACTTC. Protein: CASSYSRLAQETQYF. The V and J genes are TRBV6-6 and TRBJ2-5; D is possibly TRBD2 (5 bases). The V gene's germline CDR1 is MNHNY and CDR2 SVGAGI (reference sequence). V lost 0 bases and J 1 base, leaving 9 bases between the germline ends. This CDR3 has 15 residues.